This T cell receptor (beta chain) was recovered during a study of blood T cell repertoires in COVID-19. About the research overall: Donors in the United States, Italy and Spain gave samples during acute or convalescent COVID-19. From T cells, B-cell-depleted T cells, or PBMCs came the material, which was cDNA or gDNA.

Original processing methods: Nucleated cell number was recorded as an estimate derived from reference gene primer amplification. The repertoire was sequenced with immunoSEQ multiplex PCR; TCRdb's copy has only in-frame clones and lacks some. V and J calls and clone size follow that table, whereas D and trimming were derived from the DNA. The repertoire consists of 130,000 or so clones, with 80% to 90% occurring once and the leading ten covering approximately 1.5%. This CDR3 is 14 amino acids long. Germline V gene data show CDR1 as MDHEN and CDR2 as SYDVKM. V gave up 5 bases and J gave up 11 bases; unmatched junction bases: 12.

The specimen was peripheral blood. This chain uses TRBV28 with TRBJ1-1; TRBD1 matches 9 bases. This TCR came from an older woman with acute or convalescent COVID-19. This CDR3 reads CASSLPSDRGRAFF. The CDR3 bases are TGTGCCAGCAGTCTACCCTCGGACAGGGGACGGGCTTTCTTT.